This T cell receptor (beta chain) was sequenced in a study of cytomegalovirus exposure and HLA in healthy donors. V lost 6 bases, J lost 3 bases, and 9 bases lay in between. This CDR3 contains 13 residues. Germline V gene data show CDR1 as MDHEN and CDR2 as SYDVKM. PCR was performed using 60 Vbeta and 13 Jbeta primers. Generated by immunoSEQ multiplex PCR, the TCRdb table keeps only in-frame clones and is missing some. The sample lists 200,000 or so clones; more than 65% were seen once. This clone was seen only a few times. Its antigen is currently unknown. Other DNA variants within this sample encode the same CDR3. Study results and caveats: Later on, a genetic analysis was performed. It linked a missense variant in DCLRE1C with V- and J-gene trimming of TCR beta.

The sample comprised PBMCs. This chain connects TRBV28 to TRBJ1-5, with D possibly matching TRBD1 (6 bases). The clonotype was recovered from a man aged 50 or older in good health and CMV-seronegative. In nucleotides, the CDR3 is TGTGCCAGCAGAGGACAGTCCAATCAGCCCCAGCATTTT. Protein sequence: CASRGQSNQPQHF.